This T cell receptor (beta chain) derives from a study of spatial heterogeneity in lung cancer. Study-level information: A unique TCR and UMI combination showed up more than ten times in raw reads, on average.

Time point given: sample taken at primary tumor resection. Whole RNA from tumor, nontumor lung or frozen PBMC was sequenced unsorted. Donation came from around 77 patients with untreated early-stage non-small cell lung cancer. V was clipped by 8 bases and J by 4 bases; unmatched bases: 9. Germline CDR1 is SEHNR and CDR2 is FQNEAQ (reference sequence). CDR3 length equals 14 residues. A single record per CDR3 protein comes from TCRdb applying MiXCR to the 5' RACE reads. The sample contains around 280 distinct CDR3 sequences, 22% of which appear only once. This clonotype was recorded a few times. This beta chain is a stray sequence in a library constructed for alpha chains; its clone size is not meaningful.

This specimen was PBMCs, taken at surgery. The rearrangement links TRBV7-9 to TRBJ2-7, with 9 bases identical to TRBD2. The sequence derives from a male donor with early-stage non-small cell lung cancer. DNA of the CDR3: TGTGCCAGCCGCTCGGCGGGAGGGTCGTACGAGCAGTACTTC. It translates to CASRSAGGSYEQYF.